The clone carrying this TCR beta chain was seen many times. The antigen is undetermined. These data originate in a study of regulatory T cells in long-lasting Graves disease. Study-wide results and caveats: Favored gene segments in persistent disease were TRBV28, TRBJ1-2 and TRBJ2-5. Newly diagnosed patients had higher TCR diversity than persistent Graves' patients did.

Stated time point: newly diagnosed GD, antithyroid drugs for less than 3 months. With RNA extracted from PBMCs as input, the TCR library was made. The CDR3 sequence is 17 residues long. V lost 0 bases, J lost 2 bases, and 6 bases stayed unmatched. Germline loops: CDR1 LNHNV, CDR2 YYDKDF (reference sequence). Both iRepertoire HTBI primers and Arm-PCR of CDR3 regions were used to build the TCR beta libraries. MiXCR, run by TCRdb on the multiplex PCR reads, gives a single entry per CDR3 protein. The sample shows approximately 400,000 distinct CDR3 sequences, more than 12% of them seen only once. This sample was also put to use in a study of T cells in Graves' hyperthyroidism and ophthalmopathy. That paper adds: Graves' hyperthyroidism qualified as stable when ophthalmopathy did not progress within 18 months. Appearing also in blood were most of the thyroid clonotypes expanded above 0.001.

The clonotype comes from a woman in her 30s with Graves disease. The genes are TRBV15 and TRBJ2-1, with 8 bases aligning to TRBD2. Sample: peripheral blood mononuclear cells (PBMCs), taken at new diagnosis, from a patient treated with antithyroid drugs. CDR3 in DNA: TGTGCCACCAGCAGAGATTTTGGGGGACTAGCCTACAATGAGCAGTTCTTC. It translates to CATSRDFGGLAYNEQFF.